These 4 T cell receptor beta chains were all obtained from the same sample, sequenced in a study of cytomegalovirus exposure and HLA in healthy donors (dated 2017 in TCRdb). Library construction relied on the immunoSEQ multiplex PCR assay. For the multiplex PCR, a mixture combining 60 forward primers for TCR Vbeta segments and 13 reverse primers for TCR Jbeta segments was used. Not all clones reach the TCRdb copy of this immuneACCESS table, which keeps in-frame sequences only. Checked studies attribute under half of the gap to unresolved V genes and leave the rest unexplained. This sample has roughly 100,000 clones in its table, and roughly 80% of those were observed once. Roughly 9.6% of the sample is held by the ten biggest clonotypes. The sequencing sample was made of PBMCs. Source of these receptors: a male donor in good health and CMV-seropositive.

The CDR3 DNA is TGTGCCAGCACCACAAACAGGGCTGGTGGCTACACCTTC. The encoded protein is CASTTNRAGGYTF. V usage is TRBV6-5 and J usage is TRBJ1-2, with D tentatively TRBD1 (6 bases). Looked up from germline, CDR1 is MNHEY and CDR2 is SVGAGI. The CDR3 totals 13 residues. V was clipped by 7 bases and J by 7 bases, with 16 bases between them.

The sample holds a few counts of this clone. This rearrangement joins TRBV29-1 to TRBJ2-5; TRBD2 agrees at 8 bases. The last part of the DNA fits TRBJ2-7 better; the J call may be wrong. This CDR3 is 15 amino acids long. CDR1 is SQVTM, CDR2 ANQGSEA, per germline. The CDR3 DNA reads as TGCAGCGTTGAACGGCGGGAGGAAGGATCCTACGAGCAGTACTTC. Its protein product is CSVERREEGSYEQYF.

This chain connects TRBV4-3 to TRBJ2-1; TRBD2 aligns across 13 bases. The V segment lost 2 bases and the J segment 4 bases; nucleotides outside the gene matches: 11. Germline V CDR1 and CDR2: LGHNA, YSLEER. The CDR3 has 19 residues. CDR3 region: CASSQSPPGLAGVYNEQFF. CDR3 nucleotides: TGCGCCAGCAGCCAATCCCCCCCCGGACTAGCGGGAGTATACAATGAGCAGTTCTTC.

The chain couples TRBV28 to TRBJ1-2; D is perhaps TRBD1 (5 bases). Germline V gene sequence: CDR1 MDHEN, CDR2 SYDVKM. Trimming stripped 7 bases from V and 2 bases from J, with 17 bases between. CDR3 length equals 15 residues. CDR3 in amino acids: CASTRQREGNYGYTF. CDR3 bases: TGTGCCAGCACAAGACAGCGGGAGGGGAACTATGGCTACACCTTC.